This T cell receptor (beta chain) emerged from a study of blood T cells in healthy people across ages. General study points: Estimates of total diversity, which came from one million sequenced T cells, were considered to be underestimates. In older individuals, TCR beta diversity per million T cells was lower, falling roughly linearly with age.

This clonotype was found many times. Its target is not known. A second about 7 to 12 cycle PCR used barcoded and J-beta primers. Each of the cDNA molecules was tagged by a template-switch adaptor with 12 random nucleotides. TCRdb redid the calling of the 5' RACE reads with MiXCR, one entry per CDR3 protein. The sample lists 1.4 million to 1.5 million distinct CDR3 sequences, approximately 38% occurring once. Sequences were obtained from blood. The receptor was derived from a woman aged 18-30 years in good health.

This CDR3 reads CASSPMAGAQFF. The CDR3 DNA follows: TGTGCCAGCAGCCCCATGGCGGGGGCGCAGTTCTTC. The gene calls are TRBV6-5 and TRBJ2-1; tentative D call: TRBD2 (7 bases). CDR3 size: 12 residues. The germline gives CDR1 MNHEY, CDR2 SVGAGI. V was trimmed by 6 bases and J by 12 bases, leaving 15 bases between them.